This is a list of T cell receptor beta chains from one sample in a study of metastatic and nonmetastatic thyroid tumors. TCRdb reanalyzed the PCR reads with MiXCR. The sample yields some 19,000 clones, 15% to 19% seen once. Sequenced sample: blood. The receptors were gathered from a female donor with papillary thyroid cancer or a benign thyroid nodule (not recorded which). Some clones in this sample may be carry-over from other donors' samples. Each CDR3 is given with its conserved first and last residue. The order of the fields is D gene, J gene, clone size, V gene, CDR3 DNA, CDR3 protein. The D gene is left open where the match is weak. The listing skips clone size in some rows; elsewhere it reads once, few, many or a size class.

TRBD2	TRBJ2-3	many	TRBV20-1	TGCAGTGCTAGAATGCGCGGGAGGGCCTCAGCCACAGATACGCAGTATTTT	CSARMRGRASATDTQYF
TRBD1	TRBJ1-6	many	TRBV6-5	TGTGCCAGCAGTTACTCTTCCGGGACAGGGGCCTCACCCCTCCACTTT	CASSYSSGTGASPLHF
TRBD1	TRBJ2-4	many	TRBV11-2	TGTGCCAGCAGCCCCGAGGTCGGACAGGGGATAGCCAAAAACATTCAGTACTTC	CASSPEVGQGIAKNIQYF
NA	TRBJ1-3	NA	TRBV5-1	TGCGCCAGCAGCATGGCGAGCTCTGGAAACACCATATATTTT	CASSMASSGNTIYF
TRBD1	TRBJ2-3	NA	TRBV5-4	TGTGCCAGCAGCTTGAACAGGGGAGCGCAGTATTTT	CASSLNRGAQYF
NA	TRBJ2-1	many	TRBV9	TGTGCCAGCAGCTTGGAGGGGGGCTCCTACAACGAGCAGTTCTTC	CASSLEGGSYNEQFF
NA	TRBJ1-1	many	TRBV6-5	TGTGCCAGCAGTTACGGCAATGAAGCTTTCTTT	CASSYGNEAFF
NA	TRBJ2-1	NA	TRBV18	TGTGCCAGCTCTCCCCTTGCGGGATCCGACAATGAGCAGTTCTTC	CASSPLAGSDNEQFF
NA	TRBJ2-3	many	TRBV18	TGTGCCAGCTCACCTAACCTACCTCCAGATACGCAGTATTTT	CASSPNLPPDTQYF
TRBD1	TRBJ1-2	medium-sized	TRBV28	TGTGCCAGCAGTTTAGGACAGGGTTTTGGCTACACCTTC	CASSLGQGFGYTF
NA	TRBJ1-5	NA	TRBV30	TGTGCCTGGGCGCAGGGAGGACCCCAGCATTTT	CAWAQGGPQHF
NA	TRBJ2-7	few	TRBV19	TGTGCCGGTAGTGCGCGACATGCGAGCTCCTACGAGCAGTACTTC	CAGSARHASSYEQYF
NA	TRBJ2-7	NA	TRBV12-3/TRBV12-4	TGTGCCAGCAGTTCGGACTATGGATATTACGAGCAGTACTTC	CASSSDYGYYEQYF
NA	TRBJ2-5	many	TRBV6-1	TGTGCCAGCAGTGCGAATCCGGGAAAAGGGGCCCAGTACTTC	CASSANPGKGAQYF
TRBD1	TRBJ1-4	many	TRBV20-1	TGCAGTGCTAGAGGTCGGACAGGGGGCGGTGAAAAACTGTTTTTT	CSARGRTGGGEKLFF
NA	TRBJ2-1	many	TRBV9	TGTGCCAGCAGCGCCCCCGGCCGAGGCAATGAGCAGTTCTTC	CASSAPGRGNEQFF
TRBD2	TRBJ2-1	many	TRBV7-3	TGTGCCAGCAGCTTAGTACTAGCGGGAGGCAATGAGCAGTTCTTC	CASSLVLAGGNEQFF
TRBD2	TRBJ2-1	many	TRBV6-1	TGTGCCAGCAGGAACGAGGGAGGGCTTGGTAAGTCCTACAATGAGCAGTTCTTC	CASRNEGGLGKSYNEQFF
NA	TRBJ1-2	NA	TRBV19	TGTGCCAGTAGGAGGGGGACATCTGATGGCTACACCTTC	CASRRGTSDGYTF
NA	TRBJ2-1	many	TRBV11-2	TGTGCCAGCAGCACCGCGGAAACAGAGGGTGAGCAGTTCTTC	CASSTAETEGEQFF